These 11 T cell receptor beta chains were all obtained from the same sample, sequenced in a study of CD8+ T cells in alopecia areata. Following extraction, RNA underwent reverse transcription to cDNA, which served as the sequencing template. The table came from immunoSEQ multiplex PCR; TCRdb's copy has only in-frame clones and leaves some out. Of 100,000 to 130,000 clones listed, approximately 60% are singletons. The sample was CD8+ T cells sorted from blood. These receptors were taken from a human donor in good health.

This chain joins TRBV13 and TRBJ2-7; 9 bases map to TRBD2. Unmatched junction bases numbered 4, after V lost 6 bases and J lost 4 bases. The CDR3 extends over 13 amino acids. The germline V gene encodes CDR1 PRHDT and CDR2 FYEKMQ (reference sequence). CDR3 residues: CASSPSGGYEQYF. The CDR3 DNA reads TGTGCCAGCAGTCCCAGCGGGGGGTACGAGCAGTACTTC. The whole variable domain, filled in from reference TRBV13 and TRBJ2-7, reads AAGVIQSPRHLIKEKRETATLKCYPIPRHDTVYWYQQGPGQDPQFLISFYEKMQSDKGSIPDRFSAQQFSDYHSELNMSSLELGDSALYFCASSPSGGYEQYFGPGTRLTVT.

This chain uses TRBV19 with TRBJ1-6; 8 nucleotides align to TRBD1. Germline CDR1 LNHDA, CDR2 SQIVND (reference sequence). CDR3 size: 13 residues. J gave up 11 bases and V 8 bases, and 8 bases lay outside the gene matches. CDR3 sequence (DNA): TGTGCCAGTCCAGGGACAGGTTCTCCACCCCTCCACTTT. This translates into CASPGTGSPPLHF. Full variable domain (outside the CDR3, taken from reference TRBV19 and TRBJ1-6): DGGITQSPKYLFRKEGQNVTLSCEQNLNHDAMYWYRQDPGQGLRLIYYSQIVNDFQKGDIAEGYSVSREKKESFPLTVTSAQKNPTAFYLCASPGTGSPPLHFGNGTRLTVT.

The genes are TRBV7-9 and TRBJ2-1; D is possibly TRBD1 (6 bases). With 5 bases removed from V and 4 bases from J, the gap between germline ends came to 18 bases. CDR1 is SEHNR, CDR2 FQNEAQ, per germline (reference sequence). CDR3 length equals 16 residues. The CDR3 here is CASSPSLGQGYNEQFF. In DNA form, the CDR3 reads TGTGCCAGCAGCCCCAGTCTGGGGCAGGGGTACAATGAGCAGTTCTTC.

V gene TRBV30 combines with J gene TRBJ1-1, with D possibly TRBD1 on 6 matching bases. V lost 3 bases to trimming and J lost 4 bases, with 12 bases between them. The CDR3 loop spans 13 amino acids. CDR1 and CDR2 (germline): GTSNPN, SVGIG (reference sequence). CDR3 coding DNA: TGTGCCTGGAGCACCGAGGGGGGCACTGAAGCTTTCTTT. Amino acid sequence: CAWSTEGGTEAFF.

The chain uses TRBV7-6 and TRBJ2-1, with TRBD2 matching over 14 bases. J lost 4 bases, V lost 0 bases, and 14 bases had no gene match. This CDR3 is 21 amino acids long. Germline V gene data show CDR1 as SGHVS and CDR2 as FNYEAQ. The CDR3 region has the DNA TGTGCCAGCAGCTTAGCTGAAGGACTAGGGACTAGCGGGGGTTGGTACAATGAGCAGTTCTTC. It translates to CASSLAEGLGTSGGWYNEQFF.

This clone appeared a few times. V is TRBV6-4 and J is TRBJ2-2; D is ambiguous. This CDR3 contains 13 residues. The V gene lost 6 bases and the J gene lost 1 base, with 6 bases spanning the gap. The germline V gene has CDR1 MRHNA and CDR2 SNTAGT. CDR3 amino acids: CASSPGNTGELFF. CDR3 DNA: TGTGCCAGCAGCCCAGGGAACACCGGGGAGCTGTTTTTT.

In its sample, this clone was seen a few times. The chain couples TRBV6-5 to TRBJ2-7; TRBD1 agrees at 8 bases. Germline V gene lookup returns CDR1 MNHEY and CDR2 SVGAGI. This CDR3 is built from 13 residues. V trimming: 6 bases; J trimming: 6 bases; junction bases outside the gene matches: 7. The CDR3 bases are TGTGCCAGCAGGATGTACAGGGGGAGCGAGCAGTACTTC. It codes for CASRMYRGSEQYF.

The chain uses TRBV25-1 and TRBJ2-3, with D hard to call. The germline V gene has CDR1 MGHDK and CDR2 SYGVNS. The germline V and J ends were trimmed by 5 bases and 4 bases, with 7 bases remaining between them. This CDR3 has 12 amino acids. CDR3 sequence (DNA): TGTGCCAGCAGTACTACAGCAGATACGCAGTATTTT. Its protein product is CASSTTADTQYF.

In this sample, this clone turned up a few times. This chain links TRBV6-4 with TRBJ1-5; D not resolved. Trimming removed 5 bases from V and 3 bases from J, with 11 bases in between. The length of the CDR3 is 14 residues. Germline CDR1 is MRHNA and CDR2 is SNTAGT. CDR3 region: CASSLGGNNQPQHF. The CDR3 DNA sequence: TGTGCCAGCAGTTTAGGAGGGAACAATCAGCCCCAGCATTTT.

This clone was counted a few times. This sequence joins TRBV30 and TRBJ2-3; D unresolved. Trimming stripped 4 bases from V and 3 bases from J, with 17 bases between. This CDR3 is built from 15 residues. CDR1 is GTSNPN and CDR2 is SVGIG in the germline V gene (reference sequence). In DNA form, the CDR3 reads TGTGCCTGGACCCGCTTTGTCTTTGGTACAGATACGCAGTATTTT. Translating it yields CAWTRFVFGTDTQYF. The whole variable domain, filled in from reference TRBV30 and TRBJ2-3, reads SQTIHQWPATLVQPVGSPLSLECTVEGTSNPNLYWYRQAAGRGLQLLFYSVGIGQISSEVPQNLSASRPQDRQFILSSKKLLLSDSGFYLCAWTRFVFGTDTQYFGPGTRLTVL.

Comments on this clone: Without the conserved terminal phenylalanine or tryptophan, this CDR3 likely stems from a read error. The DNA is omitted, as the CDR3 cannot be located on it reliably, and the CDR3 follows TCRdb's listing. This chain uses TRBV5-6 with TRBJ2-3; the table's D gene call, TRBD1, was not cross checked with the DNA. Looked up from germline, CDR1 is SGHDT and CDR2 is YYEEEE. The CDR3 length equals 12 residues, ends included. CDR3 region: CASSWGQGRSTY.